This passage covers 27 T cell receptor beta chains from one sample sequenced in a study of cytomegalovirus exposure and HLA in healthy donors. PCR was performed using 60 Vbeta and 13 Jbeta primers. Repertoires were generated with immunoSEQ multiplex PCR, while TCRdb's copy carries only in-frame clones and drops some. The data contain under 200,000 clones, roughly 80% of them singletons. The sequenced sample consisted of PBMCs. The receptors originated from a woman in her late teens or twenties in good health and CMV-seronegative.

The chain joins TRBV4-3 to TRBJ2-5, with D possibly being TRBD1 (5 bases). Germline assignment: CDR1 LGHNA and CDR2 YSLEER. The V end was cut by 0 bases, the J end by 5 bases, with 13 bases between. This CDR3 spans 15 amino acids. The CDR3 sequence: CASSQDGRGGETQYF. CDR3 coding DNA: TGCGCCAGCAGCCAAGATGGAAGGGGTGGGGAGACCCAGTACTTC.

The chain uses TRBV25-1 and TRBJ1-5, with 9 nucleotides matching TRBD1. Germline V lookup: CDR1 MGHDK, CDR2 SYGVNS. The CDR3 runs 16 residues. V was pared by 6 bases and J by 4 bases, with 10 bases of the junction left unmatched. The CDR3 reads CASSAAAGTGNQPQHF. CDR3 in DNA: TGTGCCAGCAGCGCAGCCGCCGGGACAGGGAATCAGCCCCAGCATTTT. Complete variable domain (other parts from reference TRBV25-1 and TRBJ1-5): EADIYQTPRYLVIGTGKKITLECSQTMGHDKMYWYQQDPGMELHLIHYSYGVNSTEKGDLSSESTVSRIRTEHFPLTLESARPSHTSQYLCASSAAAGTGNQPQHFGDGTRLSIL.

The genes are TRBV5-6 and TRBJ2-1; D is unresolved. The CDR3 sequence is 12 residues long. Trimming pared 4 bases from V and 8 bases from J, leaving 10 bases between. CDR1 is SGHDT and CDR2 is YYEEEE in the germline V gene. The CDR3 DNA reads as TGTGCCAGCAGCCTCGTGTCCGATGAGCAGTTCTTC. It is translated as CASSLVSDEQFF.

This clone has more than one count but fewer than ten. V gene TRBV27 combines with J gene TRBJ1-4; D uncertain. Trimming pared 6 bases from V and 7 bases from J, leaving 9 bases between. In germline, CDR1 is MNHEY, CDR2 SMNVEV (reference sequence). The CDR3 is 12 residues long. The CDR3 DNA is TGTGCCAGCAGGGAGCTCGGTGAAAAACTGTTTTTT. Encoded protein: CASRELGEKLFF.

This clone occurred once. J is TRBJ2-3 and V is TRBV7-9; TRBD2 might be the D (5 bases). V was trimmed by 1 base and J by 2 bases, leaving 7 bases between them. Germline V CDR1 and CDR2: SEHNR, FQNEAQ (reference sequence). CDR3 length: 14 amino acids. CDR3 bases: TGTGCCAGCAGCTTAGTCCGGGACACAGATACGCAGTATTTT. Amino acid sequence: CASSLVRDTDTQYF.

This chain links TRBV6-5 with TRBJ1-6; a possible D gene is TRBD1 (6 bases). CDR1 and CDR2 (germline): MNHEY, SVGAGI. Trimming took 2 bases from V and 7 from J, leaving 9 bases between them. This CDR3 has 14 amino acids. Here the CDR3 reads CASSYGQSNSPLHF. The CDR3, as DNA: TGTGCCAGCAGTTACGGACAGAGCAATTCACCCCTCCACTTT.

The CDR3, as DNA: TGTGCCAGCAGCCCGGCGAGGGGGAACGAGCAGTACTTC. It translates to CASSPARGNEQYF. The chain recombines TRBV7-9 with TRBJ2-7, with a possible D match to TRBD1 (6 bases). This CDR3 spans 13 amino acids. Germline V gives CDR1 SEHNR, CDR2 FQNEAQ (reference sequence). Trimming took off 5 bases at V and 5 bases at J, with 13 bases between the two ends.

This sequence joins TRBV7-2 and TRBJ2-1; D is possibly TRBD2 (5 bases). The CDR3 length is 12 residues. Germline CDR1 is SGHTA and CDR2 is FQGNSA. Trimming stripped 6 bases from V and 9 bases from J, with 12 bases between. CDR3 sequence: CASSNTRGEQFF. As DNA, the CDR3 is TGTGCCAGCAGTAACACCCGGGGTGAGCAGTTCTTC.

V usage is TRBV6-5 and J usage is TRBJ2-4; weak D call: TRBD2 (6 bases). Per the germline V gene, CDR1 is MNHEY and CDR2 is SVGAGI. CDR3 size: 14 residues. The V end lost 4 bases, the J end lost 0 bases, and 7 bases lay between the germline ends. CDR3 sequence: CASSLEGAKNIQYF. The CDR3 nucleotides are TGTGCCAGCAGTTTGGAGGGAGCCAAAAACATTCAGTACTTC.

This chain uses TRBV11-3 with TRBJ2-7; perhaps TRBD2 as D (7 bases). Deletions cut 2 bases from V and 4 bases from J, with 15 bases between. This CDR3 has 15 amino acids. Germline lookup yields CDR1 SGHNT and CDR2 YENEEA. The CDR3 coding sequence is TGTGCCAGCAGCTTAAGGGGGGAGGGCCCTTACGAGCAGTACTTC. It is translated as CASSLRGEGPYEQYF. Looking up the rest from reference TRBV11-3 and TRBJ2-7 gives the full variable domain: EAGVVQSPRYKIIEKKQPVAFWCNPISGHNTLYWYLQNLGQGPELLIRYENEEAVDDSQLPKDRFSAERLKGVDSTLKIQPAELGDSAVYLCASSLRGEGPYEQYFGPGTRLTVT.

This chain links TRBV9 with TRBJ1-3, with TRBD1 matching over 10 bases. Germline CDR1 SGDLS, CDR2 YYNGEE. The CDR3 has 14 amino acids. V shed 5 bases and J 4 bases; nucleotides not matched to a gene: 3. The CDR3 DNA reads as TGTGCCAGCAGTGGGACAGGGGTCGGAAACACCATATATTTT. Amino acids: CASSGTGVGNTIYF.

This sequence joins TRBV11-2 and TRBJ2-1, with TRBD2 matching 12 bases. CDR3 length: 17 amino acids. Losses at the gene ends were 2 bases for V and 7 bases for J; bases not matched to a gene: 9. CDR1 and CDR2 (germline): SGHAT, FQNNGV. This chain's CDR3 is CASSLPRLAGVSNEQFF. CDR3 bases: TGTGCCAGCAGCTTACCTCGACTAGCGGGAGTGTCAAATGAGCAGTTCTTC.

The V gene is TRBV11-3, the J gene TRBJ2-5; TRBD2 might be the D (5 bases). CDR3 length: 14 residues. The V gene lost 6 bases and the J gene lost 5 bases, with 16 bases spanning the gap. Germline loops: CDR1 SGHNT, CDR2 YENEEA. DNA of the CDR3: TGTGCCAGCAGACCCTTTGCGGGCTACGAGACCCAGTACTTC. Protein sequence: CASRPFAGYETQYF. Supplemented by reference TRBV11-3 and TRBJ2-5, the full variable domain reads EAGVVQSPRYKIIEKKQPVAFWCNPISGHNTLYWYLQNLGQGPELLIRYENEEAVDDSQLPKDRFSAERLKGVDSTLKIQPAELGDSAVYLCASRPFAGYETQYFGPGTRLLVL.

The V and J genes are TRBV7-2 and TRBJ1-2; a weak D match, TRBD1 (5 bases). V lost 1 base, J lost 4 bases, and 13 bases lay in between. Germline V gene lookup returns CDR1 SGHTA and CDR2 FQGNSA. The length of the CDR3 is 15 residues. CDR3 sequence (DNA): TGTGCCAGCAGCTTAGAGCTCCAGGGAAGCTATGGCTACACCTTC. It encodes CASSLELQGSYGYTF.

The CDR3 region is CASSQDTAMNTEAFF. CDR3 nucleotides: TGCGCCAGCAGCCAAGATACAGCTATGAACACTGAAGCTTTCTTT. J is TRBJ1-1 and V is TRBV4-3; D uncertain. The CDR3 loop spans 15 amino acids. Trimming stripped 0 bases from V and 0 bases from J, with 8 bases between. Germline V gene sequence: CDR1 LGHNA, CDR2 YSLEER.

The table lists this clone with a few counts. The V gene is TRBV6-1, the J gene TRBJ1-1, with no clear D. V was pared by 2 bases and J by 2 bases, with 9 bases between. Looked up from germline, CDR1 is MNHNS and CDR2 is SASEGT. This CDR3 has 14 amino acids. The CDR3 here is CASSELRINTEAFF. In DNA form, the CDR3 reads TGTGCCAGCAGTGAACTCAGGATCAACACTGAAGCTTTCTTT.

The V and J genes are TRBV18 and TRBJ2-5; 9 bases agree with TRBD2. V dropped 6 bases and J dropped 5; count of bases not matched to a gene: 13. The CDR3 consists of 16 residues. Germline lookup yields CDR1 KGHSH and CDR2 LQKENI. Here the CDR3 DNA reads TGTGCCAGCTCTTGGCGCCGGGGTAGCGGGAGTGAGACCCAGTACTTC. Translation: CASSWRRGSGSETQYF.

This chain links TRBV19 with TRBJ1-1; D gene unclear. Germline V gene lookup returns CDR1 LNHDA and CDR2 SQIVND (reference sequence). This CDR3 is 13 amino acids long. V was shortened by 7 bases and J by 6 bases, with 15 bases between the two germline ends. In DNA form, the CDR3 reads TGTGCCAGTAAACAAGCGGTCCGCCCTGAAGCTTTCTTT. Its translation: CASKQAVRPEAFF.

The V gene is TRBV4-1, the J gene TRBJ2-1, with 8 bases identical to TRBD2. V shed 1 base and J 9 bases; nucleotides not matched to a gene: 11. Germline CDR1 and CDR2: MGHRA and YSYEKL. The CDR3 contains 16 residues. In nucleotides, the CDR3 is TGCGCCAGCAGCCAAGGCGCCAGCGGGAGTCTTTTTGAGCAGTTCTTC. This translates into CASSQGASGSLFEQFF.

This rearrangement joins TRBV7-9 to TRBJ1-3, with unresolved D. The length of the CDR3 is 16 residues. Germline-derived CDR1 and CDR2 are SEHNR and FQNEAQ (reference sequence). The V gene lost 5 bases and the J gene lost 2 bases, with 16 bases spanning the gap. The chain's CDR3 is CASSPSTSAAGNTIYF. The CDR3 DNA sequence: TGTGCCAGCAGCCCAAGTACCAGCGCGGCTGGAAACACCATATATTTT.

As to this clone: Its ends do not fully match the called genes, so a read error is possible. The CDR3 sequence is CSARDDRVPGF. DNA for the CDR3: TGCAGTGCTAGGGACGACAGGGTTCCGGGGTTC. The chain is built from TRBV20-1 and TRBJ2-7; 7 positions match TRBD1. Germline CDR1 reads DFQATT; CDR2 reads SNEGSKA (reference sequence). This CDR3 is 11 amino acids long.

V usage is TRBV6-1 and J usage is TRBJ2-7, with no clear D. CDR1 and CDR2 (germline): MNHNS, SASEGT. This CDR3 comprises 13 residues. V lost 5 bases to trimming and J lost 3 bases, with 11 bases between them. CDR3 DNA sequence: TGTGCCAGCAGTCACGCGCCACACTACGAGCAGTACGTC. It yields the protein CASSHAPHYEQYV.

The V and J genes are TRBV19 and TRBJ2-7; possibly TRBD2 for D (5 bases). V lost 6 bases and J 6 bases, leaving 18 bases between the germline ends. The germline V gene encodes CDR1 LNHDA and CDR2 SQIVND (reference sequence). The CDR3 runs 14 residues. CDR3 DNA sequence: TGTGCCAGTAGCCAAGAAGAGGGATGGGCCGAGCAGTACTTC. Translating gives CASSQEEGWAEQYF.

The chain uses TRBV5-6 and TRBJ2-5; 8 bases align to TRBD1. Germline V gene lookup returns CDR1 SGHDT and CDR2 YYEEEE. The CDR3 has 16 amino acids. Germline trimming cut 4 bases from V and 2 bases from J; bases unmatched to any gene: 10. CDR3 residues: CASSQTDRAGQETQYF. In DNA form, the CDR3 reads TGTGCCAGCAGCCAGACGGACAGGGCAGGGCAAGAGACCCAGTACTTC.

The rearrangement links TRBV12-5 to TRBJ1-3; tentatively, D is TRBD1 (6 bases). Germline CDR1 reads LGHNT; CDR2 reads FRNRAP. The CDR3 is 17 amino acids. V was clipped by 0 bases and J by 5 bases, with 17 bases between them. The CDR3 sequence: CASGLVLLGGGRNTIYF. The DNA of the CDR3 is TGTGCTAGTGGTTTGGTACTCCTAGGGGGAGGGCGAAACACCATATATTTT. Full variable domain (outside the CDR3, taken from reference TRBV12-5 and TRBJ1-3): DARVTQTPRHKVTEMGQEVTMRCQPILGHNTVFWYRQTMMQGLELLAYFRNRAPLDDSGMPKDRFSAEMPDATLATLKIQPSEPRDSAVYFCASGLVLLGGGRNTIYFGEGSWLTVV.

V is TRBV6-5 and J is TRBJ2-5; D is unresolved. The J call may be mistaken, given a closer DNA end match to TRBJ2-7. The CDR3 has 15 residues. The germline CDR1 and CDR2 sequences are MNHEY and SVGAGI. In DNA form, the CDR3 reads TGTGCCAGCAGTTTAGACACCCCGGTGGTATACGAGCAGTACTTC. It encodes CASSLDTPVVYEQYF.

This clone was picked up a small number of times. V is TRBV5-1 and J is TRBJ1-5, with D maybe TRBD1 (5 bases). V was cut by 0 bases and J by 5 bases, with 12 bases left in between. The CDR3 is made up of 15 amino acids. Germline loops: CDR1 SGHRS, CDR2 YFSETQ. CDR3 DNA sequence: TGCGCCAGCAGCTTGGGGAGGGGAGGCCATCAGCCCCAGCATTTT. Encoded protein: CASSLGRGGHQPQHF.